This T cell receptor beta chain comes out of a study of synovial regulatory T cells in juvenile arthritis (dated by TCRdb to 2013 to 2016). For context, the study as a whole: Among the sequenced patients, three were classified as therapy-naive, methotrexate plus infliximab was given to one, methotrexate was given to 5 to 7, and treatment information was unavailable for one. The study compared the TCRbeta CDR3 repertoires of blood iaTreg cells, other blood Treg cells and synovial fluid Treg cells taken from matched patient samples. Although effector T cell subsets in the cohort were also sequenced for comparisons, the Treg dataset on its own covers only blood and synovial fluid Treg cells. TCR repertoire comparisons included Treg and Teff subsets from roughly ten JIA patients with active disease.

iaTreg cells were HLA-DR+ Treg cells, more frequent in NO ID than ID patients at Tend; hypothesised to expand during inflammation. The donors for the TCR repertoire analysis were approximately eleven juvenile idiopathic arthritis patients with active disease who had not reached inactive disease, of whom 3 were polyarticular and 8 were oligoarticular. A median age of around 11 years (range about 2.4-22.9) and a median disease duration of 7 years (range 0.2-19.1) were recorded for the TCR-sequenced patients. Samples for TCR repertoire analysis came from two centres in Italy. Peripheral blood mononuclear cells were separated on a Histopaque-1077 density gradient and then cryopreserved in around 90% FCS with 10% DMSO. With regard to this clone: The antigen it recognizes is unknown.

The germline V gene (reference sequence) specifies MNHNY as CDR1 and SVGAGI as CDR2. Taken from cysteine to phenylalanine, the CDR3 has 13 residues. This entry has no DNA. The library relied on the immunoSEQ multiplex PCR assay. TCRbeta CDR3 sequencing was carried out by Adaptive Biotechnologies. The authors' pipeline ran thus. Repertoire similarity was assessed using the Chao-modified Jaccard index and the median clonotype overlap from 200 random subsamples at equal sample size. The similarity analyses were based on either productive nucleotide sequences or amino acid sequences translated in silico. To compare repertoires, the researchers applied hierarchical clustering with single linkage as well as t-SNE, based on Chao-modified Jaccard distances. Repertoire diversity was measured with the Renyi index after sample size normalisation across a range of alpha values. The table comes from immuneACCESS by way of TCRdb, which keeps in-frame sequences with V and J called. Part of the clones is missing from these tables; in studies checked, under half for an unresolved V gene and the rest for unknown reasons. V and J calls and clone size are given by that table; D and trimming were obtained from the DNA. For this sample, the table gives about 9,900 clones. 1.5% to 2% of the sample goes to the ten largest clones.

Study-wide conclusions, independent of this receptor: Synovial Treg cells shared more CDR3 sequences with iaTreg cells than with other blood Treg cells, and Chao-Jaccard similarity confirmed that synovial Treg cells were more closely related to iaTreg cells. Across patients, iaTreg TCR repertoires were largely private, and these iaTreg repertoires partially overlapped with synovial Teff and blood CPL repertoires. Compared with other blood Treg cells, blood iaTreg cells had lower TCR diversity, a finding consistent with antigen-driven expansion.

Sequencing input: Treg cells from blood. The meaning of the sample's cell subset or site label: HLA-DR+ inflammation-associated blood Treg cells. The sequence was collected from a donor aged 2-35 years with juvenile idiopathic arthritis. This sequence uses TRBV6-6 and TRBJ2-7. CDR3 region: CASGGDSTYEQYF.